These T cell receptor beta chains were read from a single sample in a study of identical twins. TCRdb reanalysed the 5' RACE reads using MiXCR and keeps one entry per CDR3 protein. The sample contains 300,000 or so distinct CDR3 sequences, roughly 9.7% of which appear only once. These data were also filed under a second study, of yellow fever vaccine responses in identical twins.

Sequencing was performed on CD8+ T cells sorted from blood. These receptors were collected from a young woman in good health. Each CDR3 is given with its conserved first and last residue. Each record gives: J gene, V gene, clone size, D gene, CDR3 DNA, CDR3 protein. The D gene is left open where the match is weak. Clone size is shown for a subset of rows, as once, few, many or a class of expanded clone.

J: TRBJ2-7
V: TRBV29-1
size: few
D: TRBD2
DNA: TGCAGCGCCCGTTCGGGGGGCGAGCAGTACTTC
CDR3: CSARSGGEQYF

J: TRBJ1-5
V: TRBV7-2
size: NA
D: NA
DNA: TGTGCCAGCAGCCCCTCGGGCCTCCGCCATCAGCCCCAGCATTTT
CDR3: CASSPSGLRHQPQHF

J: TRBJ1-5
V: TRBV5-6
size: many
D: TRBD1
DNA: TGTGCCAGCAGCTTTACTAGTTCGGACAGGAACAATCAGCCCCAGCATTTT
CDR3: CASSFTSSDRNNQPQHF

J: TRBJ2-5
V: TRBV20-1
size: NA
D: NA
DNA: TGCAGTGCTAGAGAAACCGGCAGGGCTCAAGAGACCCAGTACTTC
CDR3: CSARETGRAQETQYF

J: TRBJ2-1
V: TRBV4-3
size: many
D: NA
DNA: TGCGCCAGCAGCCAAGAAGTCGACTCCTACAATGAGCAGTTCTTC
CDR3: CASSQEVDSYNEQFF

J: TRBJ2-1
V: TRBV4-1
size: NA
D: TRBD2
DNA: TGCGCCAGCAGCCAAGATCTAGCGGGAACCCATGAGCAGTTCTTC
CDR3: CASSQDLAGTHEQFF

J: TRBJ2-7
V: TRBV27
size: few
D: TRBD1
DNA: TGTGCCAGCAGTTTGGCCGGGACAGGGTATCACGAGCAGTACTTC
CDR3: CASSLAGTGYHEQYF

J: TRBJ2-7
V: TRBV4-1
size: few
D: NA
DNA: TGCGCCAGCAGCCAAGCACAGCTCCCCGGGAGCCTAGAGCAGTACTTC
CDR3: CASSQAQLPGSLEQYF

J: TRBJ2-4
V: TRBV4-3
size: many
D: TRBD2
DNA: TGCGCCAGCAGCCAAGATCCGCCTGCGGGAGGAATGAACATTCAGTACTTC
CDR3: CASSQDPPAGGMNIQYF

J: TRBJ2-3
V: TRBV7-6
size: few
D: TRBD1
DNA: TGTGCCAGCAGCCTGAGGGACAGGGAAACAGATACGCAGTATTTT
CDR3: CASSLRDRETDTQYF

J: TRBJ2-3
V: TRBV28
size: many
D: TRBD2
DNA: TGTGCCAGCACCCCGACTAGCGGGAGATGGGGAGATACGCAGTATTTT
CDR3: CASTPTSGRWGDTQYF

J: TRBJ2-3
V: TRBV6-5
size: many
D: NA
DNA: TGTGCCAGCAGTTACTTGGCGGGGGCGAGCACAGATACGCAGTATTTT
CDR3: CASSYLAGASTDTQYF

J: TRBJ2-3
V: TRBV5-1
size: NA
D: NA
DNA: TGCGCCAGCAGCCCCGAAACAGATACGCAGTATTTT
CDR3: CASSPETDTQYF

J: TRBJ2-4
V: TRBV27
size: NA
D: NA
DNA: TGTGCCAGCAGTGATGGTCTAGCCAAAAACATTCAGTACTTC
CDR3: CASSDGLAKNIQYF

J: TRBJ2-7
V: TRBV4-3
size: many
D: NA
DNA: TGCGCCAGCAGCCAAGACAGGGACGTCGCCTACGAGCAGTACTTC
CDR3: CASSQDRDVAYEQYF

J: TRBJ2-7
V: TRBV20-1
size: many
D: NA
DNA: TGCAGTGCTAGAGATTTAGGCCGGGGCTACGAGCAGTACTTC
CDR3: CSARDLGRGYEQYF

J: TRBJ2-7
V: TRBV5-6
size: once
D: NA
DNA: TGTGCCAGCGATTCGGGCTCAGGGCCCTCGTACGAGCAGTACTTC
CDR3: CASDSGSGPSYEQYF

J: TRBJ2-1
V: TRBV29-1
size: NA
D: NA
DNA: TGCAGCGTTGGTATGGGGTCAAACTACAATGAGCAGTTCTTC
CDR3: CSVGMGSNYNEQFF

J: TRBJ2-3
V: TRBV4-3
size: many
D: NA
DNA: TGCGCCAGCAGCCAAGATGGGCAGGGCACAGATACGCAGTATTTT
CDR3: CASSQDGQGTDTQYF

J: TRBJ2-5
V: TRBV6-1
size: NA
D: TRBD2
DNA: TGTGCCAGCAGATCCGGGTGGACTAGCGGACAAGAGACCCAGTACTTC
CDR3: CASRSGWTSGQETQYF

J: TRBJ1-6
V: TRBV3-1
size: NA
D: TRBD1
DNA: TGTGCCAGCAGCCAAGCGGGACAGGGATATAATTCACCCCTCCACTTT
CDR3: CASSQAGQGYNSPLHF

J: TRBJ2-7
V: TRBV20-1
size: many
D: TRBD1
DNA: TGCAGTGCTAGAGACCGGGACAGGGGTACGTACGAGCAGTACTTC
CDR3: CSARDRDRGTYEQYF